Presented here are 5 T cell receptor beta chains from one specimen sequenced in a study of identical twins. TCRdb recomputed calls from the 5' RACE reads with MiXCR, one row per CDR3 protein. Of nearly 900,000 distinct CDR3 sequences in the sample, roughly 12% are singletons; the top ten hold around 1.5%. These sequences were also reported in another study, on yellow fever vaccine responses in identical twins.

Sequenced sample: PBMCs. The receptors come from a woman between 18 and 29 years old in good health.

The chain joins TRBV24-1 to TRBJ2-2, with TRBD1 as a possible D gene (6 bases). Per germline, CDR1 KGHDR and CDR2 SFDVKD. The ends were cut back, 8 bases at V and 6 bases at J, with 21 bases in the middle. The CDR3 totals 16 residues. The CDR3 nucleotides are TGTGCCACCAATCTTAGTCGGGCACAGGGCGCCGGGGAGCTGTTTTTT. It yields the protein CATNLSRAQGAGELFF.

The chain joins TRBV12-3 or TRBV12-4 to TRBJ2-7; 8 positions match TRBD1. The CDR3 consists of 15 residues. The V gene end was trimmed by 6 bases and the J gene end by 2 bases; junction bases not matched to a gene: 9. CDR3 in DNA: TGTGCCAGCAGCTTCTCGGACAGGGTGCCCTACGAGCAGTACGTC. Protein sequence: CASSFSDRVPYEQYV.

The chain employs TRBV5-1 and TRBJ2-5; 8 bases match TRBD2. The CDR3 length is 16 residues. V was clipped by 4 bases and J by 2 bases; unmatched bases: 10. Germline assignment: CDR1 SGHRS and CDR2 YFSETQ. The CDR3 nucleotides are TGCGCCAGCAGCATCCGAGCGGGGGTGAGACAAGAGACCCAGTACTTC. Protein: CASSIRAGVRQETQYF.

This chain connects TRBV7-9 to TRBJ2-3; D might be TRBD1 (7 bases). CDR3 size: 16 residues. Between the trimmed V and J ends, which lost 5 bases and 2 bases, there was a span of 17 bases. Germline V gene sequence: CDR1 SEHNR, CDR2 FQNEAQ (reference sequence). Written as DNA, the CDR3 is TGTGCCAGCAGCCAACCAGGGGGGCAGTACACAGATACGCAGTATTTT. Its protein product is CASSQPGGQYTDTQYF. Using reference TRBV7-9 and TRBJ2-3 for the parts outside the CDR3, the full variable domain is DTGVSQNPRHKITKRGQNVTFRCDPISEHNRLYWYRQTLGQGPEFLTYFQNEAQLEKSRLLSDRFSAERPKGSFSTLEIQRTEQGDSAMYLCASSQPGGQYTDTQYFGPGTRLTVL.

There are a few counts of this clonotype. The chain recombines TRBV7-8 with TRBJ2-1; 8 bases map to TRBD2. CDR1 SGHVS and CDR2 FQNEAQ come from the germline V gene. The CDR3 is 18 residues long. V gave up 5 bases and J gave up 1 base; unmatched junction bases: 13. CDR3 in DNA: TGTGCCAGCAGCCCCCGCGTCACTAGCGGTAAATCCTACAATGAGCAGTTCTTC. Encoded protein: CASSPRVTSGKSYNEQFF.